This T cell receptor (beta chain) was obtained from a study of blood T cell repertoires in COVID-19. Adults between roughly 18 and 95 years of age took part from 24 US areas. Clinical history reported by participants formed the basis on which cohorts were assigned. For recovered donors of Cohort 3, there were two negative PCRs, clearance, or symptom resolution. In the original workflow: Quantification of nucleated cells was approximated via reference gene primer amplification. Repertoires were generated with immunoSEQ multiplex PCR, while TCRdb's copy carries only in-frame clones and drops some. Clonal size and the V and J genes are those of that table, whereas D and trimming came from the DNA. The top ten clones hold over 14% of a sample with approximately 230,000 clones, approximately 82% of them seen once. Germline V gives CDR1 SGHTA, CDR2 FQGNSA. Trimming removed 8 bases at V and 2 bases at J, with 13 bases between. CDR3 length: 13 amino acids.

The V gene is TRBV7-2, the J gene TRBJ2-7, with D possibly TRBD2 on 6 matching bases. The receptor was isolated from a man in his forties or fifties who had recovered from COVID-19. The sample was PBMCs or T cells enriched from blood (not recorded which). The CDR3 reads CASGTRGAYEQYF. The DNA of the CDR3 is TGTGCCAGCGGGACTCGCGGGGCCTACGAGCAGTACTTC.